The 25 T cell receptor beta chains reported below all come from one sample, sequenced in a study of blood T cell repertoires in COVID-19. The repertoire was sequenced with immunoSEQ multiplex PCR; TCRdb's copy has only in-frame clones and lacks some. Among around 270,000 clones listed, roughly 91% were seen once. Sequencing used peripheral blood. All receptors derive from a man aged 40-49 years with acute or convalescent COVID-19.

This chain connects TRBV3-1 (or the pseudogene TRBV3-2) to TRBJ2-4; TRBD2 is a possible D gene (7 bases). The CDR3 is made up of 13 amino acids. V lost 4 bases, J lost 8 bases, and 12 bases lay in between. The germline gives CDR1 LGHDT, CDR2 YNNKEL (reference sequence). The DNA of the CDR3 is TGTGCCAGCAGCCCTGGGGGGGCTGACATTCAGTACTTC. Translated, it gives CASSPGGADIQYF.

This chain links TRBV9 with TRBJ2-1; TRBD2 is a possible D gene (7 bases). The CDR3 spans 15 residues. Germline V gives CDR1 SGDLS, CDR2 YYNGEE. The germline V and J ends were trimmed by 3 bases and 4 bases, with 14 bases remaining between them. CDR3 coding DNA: TGTGCCAGCAGCGCCCGGGGGGCCGCTTACAATGAGCAGTTCTTC. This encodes CASSARGAAYNEQFF.

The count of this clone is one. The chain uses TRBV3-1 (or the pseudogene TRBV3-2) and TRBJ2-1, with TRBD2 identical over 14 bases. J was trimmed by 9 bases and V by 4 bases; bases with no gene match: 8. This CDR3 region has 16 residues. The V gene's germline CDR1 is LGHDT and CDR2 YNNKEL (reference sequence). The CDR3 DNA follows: TGTGCCAGCAGCCCCGGGACTAGCGGGGGATGGAGTGAGCAGTTCTTC. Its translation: CASSPGTSGGWSEQFF.

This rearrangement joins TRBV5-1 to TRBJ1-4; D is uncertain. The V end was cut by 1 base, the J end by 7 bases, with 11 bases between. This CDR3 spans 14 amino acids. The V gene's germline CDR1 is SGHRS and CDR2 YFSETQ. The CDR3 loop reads CASSLQSEAEKLFF. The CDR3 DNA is TGCGCCAGCAGCTTGCAGTCCGAGGCTGAAAAACTGTTTTTT.

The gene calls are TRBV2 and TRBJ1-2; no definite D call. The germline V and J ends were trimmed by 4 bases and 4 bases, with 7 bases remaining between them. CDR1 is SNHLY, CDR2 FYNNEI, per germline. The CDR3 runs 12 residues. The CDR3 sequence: CASSGWLYGYTF. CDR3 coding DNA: TGTGCCAGCAGTGGTTGGCTCTATGGCTACACCTTC.

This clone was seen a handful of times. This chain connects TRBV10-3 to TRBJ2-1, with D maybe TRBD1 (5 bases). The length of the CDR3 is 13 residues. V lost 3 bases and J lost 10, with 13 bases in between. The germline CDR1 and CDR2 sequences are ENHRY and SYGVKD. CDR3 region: CAISDRRGNEQFF. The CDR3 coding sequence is TGTGCCATCAGTGACAGAAGGGGTAACGAGCAGTTCTTC.

CDR3 DNA: TGTGCCAGCTCACCATTTAGCGGGGGTGGCTACAATGAGCAGTTCTTC. Translation: CASSPFSGGGYNEQFF. V gene TRBV18 combines with J gene TRBJ2-1; TRBD2 agrees at 9 bases. CDR1 and CDR2 from the germline V gene are KGHSH and LQKENI. The V gene end was trimmed by 2 bases and the J gene end by 3 bases; junction bases not matched to a gene: 5. This CDR3 has 16 residues.

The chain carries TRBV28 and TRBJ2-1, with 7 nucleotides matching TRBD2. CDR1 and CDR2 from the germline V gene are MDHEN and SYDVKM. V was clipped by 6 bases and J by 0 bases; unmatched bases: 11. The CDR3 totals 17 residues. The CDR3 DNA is TGTGCCAGCAGCCCGTGGAATAGCGGGCGCTCCTACAATGAGCAGTTCTTC. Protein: CASSPWNSGRSYNEQFF.

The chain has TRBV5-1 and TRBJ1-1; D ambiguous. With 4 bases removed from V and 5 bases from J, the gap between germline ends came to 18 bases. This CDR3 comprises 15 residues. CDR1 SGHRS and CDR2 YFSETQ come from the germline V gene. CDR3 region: CASSRMGPRTTEAFF. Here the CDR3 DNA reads TGCGCCAGCAGCCGGATGGGCCCGCGAACGACTGAAGCTTTCTTT.

Written as DNA, the CDR3 is TGTGCCAGCAGCGAGGGACAGGGGCCACAATATTTT. Protein product: CASSEGQGPQYF. The rearrangement links TRBV9 to TRBJ1-3; 10 bases line up with TRBD1. This CDR3 comprises 12 residues. V trimming: 3 bases; J trimming: 15 bases; junction bases outside the gene matches: 6. Germline assignment: CDR1 SGDLS and CDR2 YYNGEE.

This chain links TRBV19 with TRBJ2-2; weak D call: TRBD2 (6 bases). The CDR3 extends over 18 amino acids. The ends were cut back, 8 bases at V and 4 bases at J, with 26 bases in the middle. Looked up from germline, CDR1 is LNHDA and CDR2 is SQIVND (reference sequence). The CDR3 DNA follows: TGTGCCAGTCGTCAATGGATGGGGACTTCAAAGGGCACCGGGGAGCTGTTTTTT. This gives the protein CASRQWMGTSKGTGELFF.

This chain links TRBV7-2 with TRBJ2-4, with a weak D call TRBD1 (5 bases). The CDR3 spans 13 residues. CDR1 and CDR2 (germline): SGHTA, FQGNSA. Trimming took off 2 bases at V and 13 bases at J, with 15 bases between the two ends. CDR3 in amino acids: CASSLFSRGGQYF. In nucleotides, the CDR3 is TGTGCCAGCAGCTTATTTAGTAGGGGCGGACAGTACTTC.

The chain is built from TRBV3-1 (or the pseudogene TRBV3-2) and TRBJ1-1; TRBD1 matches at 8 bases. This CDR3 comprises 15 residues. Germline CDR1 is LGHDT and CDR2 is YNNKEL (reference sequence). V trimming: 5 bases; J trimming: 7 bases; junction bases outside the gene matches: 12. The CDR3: CASSSSWGQVIEAFF. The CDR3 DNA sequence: TGTGCCAGCAGCTCTTCCTGGGGACAGGTGATTGAAGCTTTCTTT.

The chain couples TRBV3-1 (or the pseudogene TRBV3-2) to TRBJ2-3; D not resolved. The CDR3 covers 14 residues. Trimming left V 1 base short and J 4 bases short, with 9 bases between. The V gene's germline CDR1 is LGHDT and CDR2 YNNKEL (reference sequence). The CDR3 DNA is TGTGCCAGCAGCCAAGGGCCCCTCGCAGATACGCAGTATTTT. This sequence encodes CASSQGPLADTQYF.

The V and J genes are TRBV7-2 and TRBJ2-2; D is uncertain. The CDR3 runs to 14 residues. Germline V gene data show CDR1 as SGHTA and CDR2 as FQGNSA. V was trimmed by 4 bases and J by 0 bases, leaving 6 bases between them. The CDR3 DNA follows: TGTGCCAGCAGCTCCCAGGCGAACACCGGGGAGCTGTTTTTT. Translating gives CASSSQANTGELFF.

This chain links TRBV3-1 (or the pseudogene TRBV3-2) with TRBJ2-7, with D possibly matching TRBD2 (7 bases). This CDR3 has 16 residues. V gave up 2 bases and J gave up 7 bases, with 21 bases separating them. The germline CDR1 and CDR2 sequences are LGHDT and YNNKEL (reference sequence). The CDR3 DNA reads TGTGCCAGCAGCCAACGGGGGAGGGGGGCCCGCTTGGAGCAGTACTTC. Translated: CASSQRGRGARLEQYF.

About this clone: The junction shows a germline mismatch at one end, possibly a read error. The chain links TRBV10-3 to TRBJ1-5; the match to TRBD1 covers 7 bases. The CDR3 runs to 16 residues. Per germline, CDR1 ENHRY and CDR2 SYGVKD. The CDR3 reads CAKLVGGQPINEPQHF. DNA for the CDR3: TGTGCCAAACTTGTTGGGGGACAGCCCATCAATGAGCCCCAGCATTTT.

Written as DNA, the CDR3 is TGTGCCAGCAGCTTAAGTCCCGTAGAGGACTATGGCTACACCTTC. Encoded protein: CASSLSPVEDYGYTF. V gene TRBV7-2 combines with J gene TRBJ1-2, with no clear D. The germline gives CDR1 SGHTA, CDR2 FQGNSA. CDR3 length: 15 residues. V lost 2 bases to trimming and J lost 3 bases, with 13 bases between them.

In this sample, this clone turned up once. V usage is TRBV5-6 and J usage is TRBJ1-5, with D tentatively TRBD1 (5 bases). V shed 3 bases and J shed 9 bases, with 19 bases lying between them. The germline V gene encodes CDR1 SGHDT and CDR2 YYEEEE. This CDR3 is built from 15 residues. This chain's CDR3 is CASSSWAHRGGPQHF. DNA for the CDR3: TGTGCCAGCAGCTCCTGGGCCCACCGCGGGGGGCCCCAGCATTTT.

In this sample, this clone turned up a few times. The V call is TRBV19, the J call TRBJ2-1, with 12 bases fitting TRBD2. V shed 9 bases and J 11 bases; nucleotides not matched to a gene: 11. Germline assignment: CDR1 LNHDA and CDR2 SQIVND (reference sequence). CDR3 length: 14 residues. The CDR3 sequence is CASQTSGGPQQQFF. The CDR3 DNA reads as TGTGCCAGCCAGACTAGCGGGGGCCCCCAGCAGCAGTTCTTC.

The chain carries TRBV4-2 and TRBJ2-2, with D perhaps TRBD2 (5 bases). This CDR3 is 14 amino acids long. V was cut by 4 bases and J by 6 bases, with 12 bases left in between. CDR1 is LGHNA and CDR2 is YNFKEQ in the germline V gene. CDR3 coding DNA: TGTGCCAGCAGCCCGTCACTAGACCCCGGGGAGCTGTTTTTT. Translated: CASSPSLDPGELFF.

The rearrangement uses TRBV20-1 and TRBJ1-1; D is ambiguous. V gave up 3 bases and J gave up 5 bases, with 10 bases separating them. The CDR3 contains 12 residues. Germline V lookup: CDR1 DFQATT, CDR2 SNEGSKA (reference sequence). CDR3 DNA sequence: TGCAGTGCTAGTAGGATGGAGACTGAAGCTTTCTTT. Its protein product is CSASRMETEAFF.

The chain's CDR3 is CASSDTESLANYGYTF. CDR3 bases: TGTGCCAGCAGTGATACAGAGTCCTTAGCTAACTATGGCTACACCTTC. The chain uses TRBV2 and TRBJ1-2; D not certain. Germline CDR1 is SNHLY and CDR2 is FYNNEI. V was cut by 3 bases and J by 0 bases, with 14 bases left in between. The CDR3 runs 16 residues.

CDR3 loop: CASTLDRGNTGELFF. CDR3 bases: TGTGCCAGCACTCTAGACAGGGGAAACACCGGGGAGCTGTTTTTT. This chain connects TRBV2 to TRBJ2-2; 8 nucleotides agree with TRBD1. The junction had 6 bases not matched to a gene; V was cut back by 7 bases and J by 2 bases. The CDR3 is 15 amino acids. Germline-derived CDR1 and CDR2 are SNHLY and FYNNEI.

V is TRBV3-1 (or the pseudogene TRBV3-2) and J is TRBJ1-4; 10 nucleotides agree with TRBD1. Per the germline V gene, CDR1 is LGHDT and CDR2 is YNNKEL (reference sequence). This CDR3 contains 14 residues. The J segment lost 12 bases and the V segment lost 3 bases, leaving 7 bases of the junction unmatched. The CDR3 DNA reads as TGTGCCAGCAGCCAGCCGGGACAGGGGAACGAACTGTTTTTT. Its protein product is CASSQPGQGNELFF.